This TCR beta chain derives from a study of neurological immune-mediated disorders. Trimming cost V 3 bases and J 1 base, with 15 bases left between them. Germline V lookup: CDR1 MNHEY, CDR2 SVGAGI. The CDR3 totals 17 residues. Via MiXCR, TCRdb re-called the 5' RACE reads, giving one row per CDR3 protein. The sample shows approximately 80,000 distinct CDR3 sequences, 5.5% to 6.5% of them seen only once. With respect to this clonotype: A much larger clone lies a single base off, so this may be a read error.

The time point denotes: longitudinal time-point 2. The sequenced material came from PBMCs. This clonotype originated in a woman aged 60 to 75 with multiple sclerosis. The chain uses TRBV6-5 and TRBJ2-2; D remains ambiguous. The CDR3 loop is CASSYNSGPLNTGELFF. In DNA, the CDR3 is TGTGCCAGCAGTTATAACTCCGGGCCTTTGAACACCGGGGAGCTGTTTTTT.